The 28 T cell receptor beta chains below all came from one sample that was sequenced in a study of regulatory dendritic cells for organ transplantation. Sorted subsets were CFSE-labeled and cultured roughly five days with allogeneic dendritic cells. Some clones are missing from TCRdb's copy, which holds only in-frame ones; the method was immunoSEQ multiplex PCR. The repertoire includes some 12,000 clones, roughly 60% of them detected once, and 1.2% sits in the top ten. Antigen specificity for these receptors is unknown. Specimen: naive CD8+ T cells from blood cultured with dendritic cells. The subset was: CD45RA+ naive T cells. All receptors come from a human donor in good health.

This rearrangement joins TRBV19 to TRBJ2-1; 7 nucleotides agree with TRBD2. The CDR3 extends over 16 amino acids. Germline CDR1 reads LNHDA; CDR2 reads SQIVND (reference sequence). V dropped 3 bases and J dropped 7; count of bases not matched to a gene: 12. The DNA for the CDR3 is TGTGCCAGTAGTATGCGGACTAGGTCGGCTGTTAATGAGCAGTTCTTC. Its protein product is CASSMRTRSAVNEQFF.

This rearrangement joins TRBV5-6 to TRBJ2-1; maybe TRBD2 (6 bases). V was clipped by 5 bases and J by 0 bases, with 12 bases between them. CDR1 and CDR2 (germline): SGHDT, YYEEEE. The CDR3 is 15 residues long. The CDR3 nucleotides read TGTGCCAGCAGGCCCGGGACTGGCTCCTACAATGAGCAGTTCTTC. It codes for CASRPGTGSYNEQFF.

This clone came up a few times. The chain joins TRBV13 to TRBJ2-3; D is undetermined. V was cut by 1 base and J by 1 base, with 9 bases left in between. The CDR3 spans 15 residues. Germline lookup yields CDR1 PRHDT and CDR2 FYEKMQ (reference sequence). CDR3 DNA: TGTGCCAGCAGCTTAGAAGAACGGGGCACAGATACGCAGTATTTT. Translating gives CASSLEERGTDTQYF.

The V call is TRBV9, the J call TRBJ2-7, with 10 bases that match TRBD1. Germline-derived CDR1 and CDR2 are SGDLS and YYNGEE. The V segment lost 4 bases and the J segment 0 bases; nucleotides outside the gene matches: 4. This CDR3 is built from 15 residues. Here the CDR3 DNA reads TGTGCCAGCAGCCTAGGGGACAGGGGCTCCTACGAGCAGTACTTC. Translation: CASSLGDRGSYEQYF.

The rearrangement joins TRBV7-6 to TRBJ1-5, with a weak D call TRBD1 (6 bases). This CDR3 region has 16 residues. CDR1 and CDR2 (germline): SGHVS, FNYEAQ. V lost 5 bases, J lost 0 bases, and 14 bases lay in between. The CDR3 DNA follows: TGTGCCAGCAGCCCCAGAGGACAGATTAGCAATCAGCCCCAGCATTTT. Amino acid sequence: CASSPRGQISNQPQHF.

This clone was seen a single time. CDR3 protein: CASKAGREAFF. The CDR3 DNA follows: TGTGCCAGCAAGGCAGGTAGAGAAGCTTTCTTT. The chain carries TRBV6-1 and TRBJ1-1, with D unresolved. Germline assignment: CDR1 MNHNS and CDR2 SASEGT. V lost 7 bases to trimming and J lost 8 bases, with 11 bases between them. The CDR3 length is 11 residues.

The chain has TRBV6-6 and TRBJ1-1; TRBD1 agrees at 7 bases. The CDR3 runs 13 residues. Per germline, CDR1 MNHNY and CDR2 SVGAGI (reference sequence). Trimming at V came to 11 bases and at J to 5 bases, leaving 11 bases not matched to a gene. CDR3 sequence: CALTGSSGTEAFF. DNA of the CDR3: TGTGCCTTGACAGGGTCCTCGGGAACTGAAGCTTTCTTT.

This sequence joins TRBV7-9 and TRBJ2-1; TRBD1 matches 9 bases. CDR3 length: 15 amino acids. Germline V CDR1 and CDR2: SEHNR, FQNEAQ (reference sequence). Germline trimming cut 0 bases from V and 4 bases from J; bases unmatched to any gene: 1. The CDR3 loop reads CASSLAGQGYNEQFF. DNA for the CDR3: TGTGCCAGCAGCTTAGCAGGACAGGGGTACAATGAGCAGTTCTTC.

The rearrangement uses TRBV5-6 and TRBJ2-7; no clear D gene. Germline assignment: CDR1 SGHDT and CDR2 YYEEEE. This CDR3 spans 14 amino acids. Trimming took 3 bases from V and 0 from J, leaving 10 bases between them. The CDR3 DNA sequence: TGTGCCAGCAGCTCCTCTACCCTCTCCTACGAGCAGTACTTC. Protein product: CASSSSTLSYEQYF.

CDR3 sequence (DNA): TGTGCCAGTAGTATAGAGAGAGGCCAAGAGACCCAGTACTTC. It translates to CASSIERGQETQYF. The V and J genes are TRBV19 and TRBJ2-5; D not resolved. Per germline, CDR1 LNHDA and CDR2 SQIVND (reference sequence). Trimming stripped 0 bases from V and 1 base from J, with 6 bases between. The CDR3 covers 14 residues.

The J gene is TRBJ1-1, the V gene TRBV5-1; weak D call: TRBD1 (5 bases). Germline V gene lookup returns CDR1 SGHRS and CDR2 YFSETQ. The CDR3 runs 13 residues. V lost 3 bases, J lost 1 base, and 7 bases lay in between. CDR3 in amino acids: CASSSTENTEAFF. Written as DNA, the CDR3 is TGCGCCAGCAGCTCGACAGAGAACACTGAAGCTTTCTTT.

The rearrangement joins TRBV7-6 to TRBJ1-5, with 7 positions matching TRBD1. There are 15 residues in the CDR3. V shed 0 bases and J 3 bases; nucleotides not matched to a gene: 2. Germline values: CDR1 SGHVS, CDR2 FNYEAQ. The CDR3 sequence: CASSLAGGHNQPQHF. DNA for the CDR3: TGTGCCAGCAGCTTAGCAGGGGGCCACAATCAGCCCCAGCATTTT.

The gene calls are TRBV7-7 and TRBJ1-2; TRBD1 aligns across 9 bases. After removal of 2 bases from V and 7 bases from J, the junction contained 11 bases not matched to a gene. CDR1 SSHAT and CDR2 FNYEAQ come from the germline V gene (reference sequence). The CDR3 covers 16 residues. CDR3 sequence reads: CASSLRTGARRCGYTF. The CDR3 nucleotides read TGTGCCAGCAGCTTAAGGACAGGGGCTCGACGCTGTGGCTACACCTTC.

This clone was counted a few times. This sequence joins TRBV7-9 and TRBJ1-1, with TRBD1 identical over 7 bases. The V gene end was trimmed by 1 base and the J gene end by 1 base; junction bases not matched to a gene: 3. The CDR3 is 15 residues long. The germline V gene has CDR1 SEHNR and CDR2 FQNEAQ (reference sequence). The CDR3 DNA reads TGTGCCAGCAGCTTAGTAGGGGGCCCGAACACTGAAGCTTTCTTT. Amino acids: CASSLVGGPNTEAFF.

This clone came up once. The chain carries TRBV19 and TRBJ2-7; 8 bases align to TRBD1. CDR1 is LNHDA, CDR2 SQIVND, per germline (reference sequence). V shed 0 bases, J shed 0 bases, and the junction held 1 base outside the gene matches. This CDR3 contains 15 residues. The CDR3 DNA reads as TGTGCCAGTAGTATAGAGACAGGGGCCTCCTACGAGCAGTACTTC. Amino acids: CASSIETGASYEQYF.

This chain connects TRBV14 to TRBJ2-1, with 7 nucleotides matching TRBD1. The CDR3 runs to 15 residues. Germline assignment: CDR1 SGHDN and CDR2 FVKESK. V shed 6 bases and J 0 bases; nucleotides not matched to a gene: 5. CDR3 DNA sequence: TGTGCCAGCAGGGCGACAGGGAGCTCCTACAATGAGCAGTTCTTC. This encodes CASRATGSSYNEQFF.

The chain joins TRBV11-2 to TRBJ1-6, with TRBD1 matching 9 bases. V trimming: 1 base; J trimming: 9 bases; junction bases outside the gene matches: 4. Germline lookup yields CDR1 SGHAT and CDR2 FQNNGV. The CDR3 totals 15 residues. CDR3 coding DNA: TGTGCCAGCAGCTTAGCTAGACAGGGGGGTTCACCCCTCCACTTT. Its translation: CASSLARQGGSPLHF.

Of note for this clone: The DNA is left out, because the CDR3 cannot be placed on it with certainty; the CDR3 is given as TCRdb lists it. Other DNA sequences from this sample encode an identical CDR3 as well. The rearrangement joins TRBV4-2 to TRBJ1-1. Ends included, the CDR3 has 14 residues. CDR1 is LGHNA, CDR2 YNFKEQ, per germline. CDR3 protein: CASSQVAPGTEAFF.

This clone came up a few times. The genes are TRBV6-5 and TRBJ1-2; D call uncertain. Trimming took 0 bases from V and 0 from J, leaving 5 bases between them. The CDR3 has 14 residues. Germline CDR1 is MNHEY and CDR2 is SVGAGI. The CDR3 protein is CASSYSETNYGYTF. The DNA for the CDR3 is TGTGCCAGCAGTTACTCTGAGACTAACTATGGCTACACCTTC.

The J gene is TRBJ1-1, the V gene TRBV7-9; maybe TRBD1 (5 bases). The CDR3 is 13 residues long. V lost 8 bases and J lost 10, with 20 bases in between. Germline V gene sequence: CDR1 SEHNR, CDR2 FQNEAQ (reference sequence). The DNA of the CDR3 is TGTGCCAGCCTCGGATGGCAGGGATCTGCAGCTTTCTTT. Protein sequence: CASLGWQGSAAFF.

The chain couples TRBV5-4 to TRBJ2-7; 7 bases align to TRBD2. CDR3 size: 17 residues. The germline gives CDR1 SGHNT, CDR2 YYREEE (reference sequence). Unmatched junction bases numbered 13, after V lost 4 bases and J lost 0 bases. The CDR3 loop reads CASSGGGLVGYSYEQYF. In DNA, the CDR3 is TGTGCCAGCAGCGGGGGGGGGTTGGTAGGGTACTCCTACGAGCAGTACTTC.

This clone has a handful of counts. V is TRBV4-1 and J is TRBJ1-5; D uncertain. Germline V gives CDR1 MGHRA, CDR2 YSYEKL. V shed 1 base and J shed 4 bases, with 11 bases lying between them. The CDR3 spans 15 residues. As DNA, the CDR3 is TGCGCCAGCAGCCAAGTTGAGAATTCAAATCAGCCCCAGCATTTT. Residues: CASSQVENSNQPQHF.

V and J are TRBV6-1 and TRBJ1-1; unclear D gene. V gave up 2 bases and J gave up 2 bases, with 9 bases separating them. In germline, CDR1 is MNHNS, CDR2 SASEGT. The CDR3 runs 14 residues. CDR3 loop: CASSEKLGNTEAFF. The DNA for the CDR3 is TGTGCCAGCAGTGAAAAGCTAGGAAACACTGAAGCTTTCTTT.

V is TRBV7-6 and J is TRBJ2-2, with TRBD2 identical over 14 bases. The germline CDR1 and CDR2 sequences are SGHVS and FNYEAQ. The CDR3 is 19 amino acids. The junction had 7 bases not matched to a gene; V was cut back by 0 bases and J by 4 bases. The CDR3 sequence is CASSLARGLAGGGTGELFF. The CDR3 coding sequence is TGTGCCAGCAGCTTAGCGCGAGGACTAGCGGGGGGAGGCACCGGGGAGCTGTTTTTT. Full variable domain (missing parts from reference TRBV7-6 and TRBJ2-2): GAGVSQSPRYKVTKRGQDVALRCDPISGHVSLYWYRQALGQGPEFLTYFNYEAQQDKSGLPNDRFSAERPEGSISTLTIQRTEQRDSAMYRCASSLARGLAGGGTGELFFGEGSRLTVL.

The rearrangement links TRBV4-1 to TRBJ1-4, with 7 bases aligning to TRBD1. From germline, CDR1 is MGHRA and CDR2 YSYEKL. The CDR3 runs 15 residues. After removal of 2 bases from V and 5 bases from J, the junction contained 5 bases not matched to a gene. DNA for the CDR3: TGCGCCAGCAGCCAAACAGGGGATACGAATGAAAAACTGTTTTTT. Translating gives CASSQTGDTNEKLFF.

This clone was detected only a few times. This chain connects TRBV7-9 to TRBJ1-1; weak D call: TRBD1 (6 bases). V dropped 5 bases and J dropped 0 bases, with 13 bases sitting between them. In germline, CDR1 is SEHNR, CDR2 FQNEAQ (reference sequence). The CDR3 consists of 15 residues. The CDR3 DNA reads as TGTGCCAGCAGCAACTACAGGGTGGTGAACACTGAAGCTTTCTTT. Its translation is CASSNYRVVNTEAFF.

This chain connects TRBV7-3 to TRBJ2-2, with 10 bases that match TRBD1. The CDR3 length is 18 residues. Unmatched junction bases numbered 14, after V lost 5 bases and J lost 5 bases. Germline V CDR1 and CDR2: SGHTA, FQGTGA. CDR3 in amino acids: CASSPRGQGHLGTGELFF. CDR3 coding DNA: TGTGCCAGCAGCCCCCGGGGACAGGGGCACTTAGGAACCGGGGAGCTGTTTTTT.

There are a few counts of this clone. V and J are TRBV11-2 and TRBJ2-5; TRBD2 aligns across 8 bases. CDR3 size: 18 residues. Trimming cost V 1 base and J 5 bases; bases outside gene matches: 15. Germline CDR1 SGHAT, CDR2 FQNNGV. The CDR3 DNA reads as TGTGCCAGCAGCTTAGTTCCAGCGGGGGATAAACTTACGGAGACCCAGTACTTC. The encoded protein is CASSLVPAGDKLTETQYF.